These 28 T cell receptor beta chains came from one sample sequenced in a study of T cell responses to AZD1222 COVID-19 vaccine (dated by TCRdb to 2020 to 2023). The sample's time point label, decoded: baseline before first vaccination. The method behind the library was the immunoSEQ multiplex PCR assay. As stored in TCRdb, this immuneACCESS dataset retains in-frame rearrangements with V and J assigned. A fraction of the clones does not appear; measured against another copy, unresolved V genes explain less than half of the discrepancy, and the remainder lacks a known reason. The sample contains 100,000 or so clones, more than 75% of them found a single time. The ten largest account for around a tenth of the sample. The sample consisted of peripheral blood, taken on day 0 of AZD1222 vaccination. All receptors come from an adult in good health.

The chain has TRBV19 and TRBJ2-5, with 9 positions matching TRBD1. CDR3 length equals 14 residues. In germline, CDR1 is LNHDA, CDR2 SQIVND (reference sequence). With V trimmed by 5 bases and J by 5 bases, 6 bases remained unmatched. The CDR3 DNA follows: TGTGCCAGTAGTTTACAGGGGGCCCAGGAGACCCAGTACTTC. Translating it yields CASSLQGAQETQYF.

Points on this clone: The sample holds other DNA sequences that translate to the same CDR3. The chain carries TRBV5-1 and TRBJ1-1; D is ambiguous. Trimming pared 2 bases from V and 2 bases from J, leaving 7 bases between. From germline, CDR1 is SGHRS and CDR2 YFSETQ. This CDR3 is built from 13 residues. The CDR3 loop reads CASSFNRNTEAFF. The CDR3 coding sequence is TGCGCCAGCAGCTTTAACCGCAACACTGAAGCTTTCTTT.

The chain couples TRBV3-1 (or the pseudogene TRBV3-2) to TRBJ1-2; D not certain. Trimming took off 3 bases at V and 2 bases at J, with 7 bases between the two ends. CDR1 and CDR2 from the germline V gene are LGHDT and YNNKEL (reference sequence). This CDR3 is built from 13 residues. CDR3 amino acids: CASSHGGNYGYTF. In DNA form, the CDR3 reads TGTGCCAGCAGCCACGGAGGGAACTATGGCTACACCTTC.

V usage is TRBV29-1 and J usage is TRBJ2-5; TRBD2 agrees at 11 bases. The CDR3 contains 16 residues. Germline CDR1 SQVTM, CDR2 ANQGSEA. The V gene end was trimmed by 4 bases and the J gene end by 5 bases; junction bases not matched to a gene: 12. The CDR3 nucleotides are TGCAGCGTTGGGAAGGGTAGCGGGAGGGCCGGGGAGACCCAGTACTTC. This gives the protein CSVGKGSGRAGETQYF.

The genes are TRBV6-1 and TRBJ2-3, with D unclear. Germline V gene data show CDR1 as MNHNS and CDR2 as SASEGT. This CDR3 has 17 amino acids. V was pared by 4 bases and J by 2 bases, with 19 bases between. The CDR3 loop reads CASSAKHVAWATDTQYF. As DNA, the CDR3 is TGTGCCAGCAGTGCAAAACACGTGGCATGGGCCACAGATACGCAGTATTTT.

This clone was detected once. The chain joins TRBV2 to TRBJ1-5; the match to TRBD1 covers 8 bases. Germline trimming cut 6 bases from V and 2 bases from J; bases unmatched to any gene: 6. The CDR3 covers 15 residues. Germline V gene sequence: CDR1 SNHLY, CDR2 FYNNEI. The CDR3 spells CASRRGQGGNQPQHF. CDR3 DNA: TGTGCCAGCAGACGCGGACAGGGCGGCAATCAGCCCCAGCATTTT.

The V call is TRBV7-9, the J call TRBJ2-4; perhaps TRBD2 as D (6 bases). The CDR3 length is 16 residues. V was shortened by 7 bases and J by 1 base, with 17 bases between the two germline ends. The germline gives CDR1 SEHNR, CDR2 FQNEAQ (reference sequence). This CDR3 reads CASTKTGDWAKNIQYF. CDR3 DNA: TGTGCCAGCACCAAAACGGGAGATTGGGCCAAAAACATTCAGTACTTC.

The chain has TRBV7-9 and TRBJ2-1; 9 bases fit TRBD2. This CDR3 has 15 amino acids. Germline V gene data show CDR1 as SEHNR and CDR2 as FQNEAQ (reference sequence). J gave up 6 bases and V 3 bases, and 6 bases lay outside the gene matches. The CDR3 region is CASSFVASGTNEQFF. Written as DNA, the CDR3 is TGTGCCAGCAGCTTCGTGGCTAGCGGGACCAATGAGCAGTTCTTC.

This clone was seen just once. This chain joins TRBV27 and TRBJ2-7, with D unclear. This CDR3 has 14 residues. V gave up 7 bases and J gave up 0 bases, with 13 bases separating them. CDR1 is MNHEY and CDR2 is SMNVEV in the germline V gene (reference sequence). The CDR3 region is CASKRQADSYEQYF. The DNA of the CDR3 is TGTGCCAGCAAGAGGCAGGCTGACTCCTACGAGCAGTACTTC.

This rearrangement joins TRBV27 to TRBJ1-2; 8 bases align to TRBD1. V lost 2 bases to trimming and J lost 3 bases; unmatched junction nucleotides: 5. The CDR3 consists of 15 residues. Germline V gives CDR1 MNHEY, CDR2 SMNVEV (reference sequence). The CDR3 nucleotides are TGTGCCAGCAGTTTAGCCGGGACAGGCGACTATGGCTACACCTTC. Encoded protein: CASSLAGTGDYGYTF.

The chain joins TRBV27 to TRBJ2-3; D is perhaps TRBD1 (6 bases). The germline V gene has CDR1 MNHEY and CDR2 SMNVEV (reference sequence). The CDR3 has 14 residues. V was cut by 6 bases and J by 7 bases, with 17 bases left in between. The CDR3, as DNA: TGTGCCAGCAGCCATATTCGGGACAAGAATACGCAGTATTTT. Translation gives CASSHIRDKNTQYF.

The chain employs TRBV7-2 and TRBJ2-5, with a tentative D call TRBD2 (6 bases). V was shortened by 8 bases and J by 4 bases, with 14 bases between the two germline ends. Germline loops: CDR1 SGHTA, CDR2 FQGNSA. The CDR3 has 13 amino acids. The CDR3 DNA reads as TGTGCCAGCGCGGGGTCCATGTCAGAGACCCAGTACTTC. Amino acid sequence: CASAGSMSETQYF.

The chain combines TRBV5-1 with TRBJ1-1; perhaps TRBD1 as D (6 bases). Germline loops: CDR1 SGHRS, CDR2 YFSETQ. V lost 4 bases and J 1 base, leaving 14 bases between the germline ends. The CDR3 sequence is 15 residues long. The CDR3 protein is CASSPGQWGNTEAFF. CDR3 DNA: TGCGCCAGCAGCCCTGGACAGTGGGGGAACACTGAAGCTTTCTTT.

The J gene is TRBJ2-2, the V gene TRBV5-1; D ambiguous. Trimming left V 6 bases short and J 5 bases short, with 5 bases between. The length of the CDR3 is 11 residues. CDR1 is SGHRS, CDR2 YFSETQ, per germline. The CDR3 DNA follows: TGCGCCAGCAAAGGGACCGGGGAGCTGTTTTTT. This translates into CASKGTGELFF.

The J gene is TRBJ1-5, the V gene TRBV30; D call uncertain. The germline CDR1 and CDR2 sequences are GTSNPN and SVGIG (reference sequence). Deletions cut 1 base from V and 0 bases from J, with 4 bases between. CDR3 length equals 13 residues. The CDR3: CAWSGNSNQPQHF. CDR3 nucleotides: TGTGCCTGGAGTGGCAATAGCAATCAGCCCCAGCATTTT.

The chain links TRBV29-1 to TRBJ2-5; D is possibly TRBD1 (6 bases). Germline V lookup: CDR1 SQVTM, CDR2 ANQGSEA. The V and J ends lost 4 bases and 5 bases respectively, with 17 bases between them. The CDR3 length is 14 residues. The CDR3 DNA reads TGCAGCGTTGCCCCCTCAGGGGCATGGGAGACCCAGTACTTC. This codes for CSVAPSGAWETQYF.

J is TRBJ2-7 and V is TRBV5-1, with TRBD2 matching over 8 bases. J gave up 5 bases and V 2 bases, and 12 bases lay outside the gene matches. Germline V gene lookup returns CDR1 SGHRS and CDR2 YFSETQ. The CDR3 is made up of 16 amino acids. DNA for the CDR3: TGCGCCAGCAGCTTTATTGGGAGCGGGAGTGGGAACGAGCAGTACTTC. Amino acids: CASSFIGSGSGNEQYF.

The chain combines TRBV5-6 with TRBJ1-1; D might be TRBD1 (6 bases). This CDR3 has 17 residues. Germline V lookup: CDR1 SGHDT, CDR2 YYEEEE. Trimming shortened V by 2 bases and J by 3 bases, and 20 bases separated the two germline ends. CDR3 amino acids: CASSLRTGGLMDTEAFF. The CDR3, as DNA: TGTGCCAGCAGCTTAAGGACCGGGGGGCTTATGGACACTGAAGCTTTCTTT.

J is TRBJ1-5 and V is TRBV24-1, with TRBD1 identical over 7 bases. Germline CDR1 reads KGHDR; CDR2 reads SFDVKD. With V trimmed by 4 bases and J by 11 bases, 13 bases remained unmatched. CDR3 size: 15 residues. In DNA, the CDR3 is TGTGCCACCAGTGACTCCTCCACAGGGGTTGGAACCCAGCATTTT. Protein product: CATSDSSTGVGTQHF.

V and J are TRBV29-1 and TRBJ1-2, with 10 positions matching TRBD1. The CDR3 has 13 amino acids. The germline gives CDR1 SQVTM, CDR2 ANQGSEA. V lost 7 bases to trimming and J lost 4 bases; unmatched junction nucleotides: 6. For the CDR3, the DNA is TGCAGCGCACCGGGACAGGGGACCTATGGCTACACCTTC. Protein: CSAPGQGTYGYTF.

The J gene is TRBJ2-3, the V gene TRBV9; TRBD2 agrees at 7 bases. The germline V gene has CDR1 SGDLS and CDR2 YYNGEE. Trimming at V came to 4 bases and at J to 4 bases, leaving 9 bases not matched to a gene. This CDR3 contains 15 residues. Here the CDR3 reads CASSLSSGGADTQYF. CDR3 nucleotide sequence: TGTGCCAGCAGCCTCTCTAGCGGAGGAGCAGATACGCAGTATTTT.

The V gene is TRBV28, the J gene TRBJ1-2; D is ambiguous. CDR1 is MDHEN, CDR2 SYDVKM, per germline. V lost 4 bases to trimming and J lost 4 bases, with 13 bases between them. The CDR3 runs 14 residues. The CDR3 DNA sequence: TGTGCCAGCAGTTCTCGAGCTCGGAGCTATGGCTACACCTTC. It specifies CASSSRARSYGYTF.

The V and J genes are TRBV3-1 (or the pseudogene TRBV3-2) and TRBJ1-3; D is possibly TRBD1 (5 bases). Germline V gives CDR1 LGHDT, CDR2 YNNKEL (reference sequence). The V and J ends lost 4 bases and 2 bases respectively, with 9 bases between them. The CDR3 consists of 14 residues. The CDR3 DNA is TGTGCCAGCAGCCTCGGGGGGGCTGGAAACACCATATATTTT. Protein: CASSLGGAGNTIYF.

The V call is TRBV5-1, the J call TRBJ1-4, with 11 bases identical to TRBD1. J lost 8 bases, V lost 7 bases, and 7 bases had no gene match. The CDR3 is 14 amino acids. The V gene's germline CDR1 is SGHRS and CDR2 YFSETQ. The CDR3, as DNA: TGCGCCAGCTCCGGGACAGGGGGACAAGAAAAACTGTTTTTT. It specifies CASSGTGGQEKLFF.

Details on this clone: Other DNA sequences from this sample encode an identical CDR3 as well. The rearrangement links TRBV7-3 to TRBJ1-1, with D possibly TRBD1 on 5 matching bases. The CDR3 length is 14 residues. Germline CDR1 reads SGHTA; CDR2 reads FQGTGA. Trimming removed 0 bases at V and 2 bases at J, with 7 bases between. CDR3 nucleotides: TGTGCCAGCAGCTTAACAGGGGCAAACACTGAAGCTTTCTTT. Residues: CASSLTGANTEAFF.

The gene calls are TRBV20-1 and TRBJ1-5, with a tentative D call TRBD1 (6 bases). Germline CDR1 reads DFQATT; CDR2 reads SNEGSKA (reference sequence). The V gene lost 3 bases and the J gene lost 0 bases, with 12 bases spanning the gap. CDR3 length equals 15 residues. The CDR3 protein is CSASRDRPSNQPQHF. The CDR3 DNA reads TGCAGTGCTAGTCGCGACAGGCCTAGCAATCAGCCCCAGCATTTT.

This sequence joins TRBV14 and TRBJ2-3; TRBD1 might be the D (5 bases). There are 16 residues in the CDR3. V lost 4 bases to trimming and J lost 0 bases, with 14 bases between them. The germline gives CDR1 SGHDN, CDR2 FVKESK. CDR3 in amino acids: CASSRDSKGSTDTQYF. In DNA, the CDR3 is TGTGCCAGCAGCCGCGACAGTAAGGGGAGCACAGATACGCAGTATTTT.

The chain combines TRBV4-3 with TRBJ1-3; D is uncertain. CDR1 and CDR2 from the germline V gene are LGHNA and YSLEER. The germline V and J ends were trimmed by 1 base and 4 bases, with 5 bases remaining between them. This CDR3 is built from 13 residues. DNA for the CDR3: TGCGCCAGCAGCCAAGTGGACGGAAACACCATATATTTT. It is translated as CASSQVDGNTIYF.